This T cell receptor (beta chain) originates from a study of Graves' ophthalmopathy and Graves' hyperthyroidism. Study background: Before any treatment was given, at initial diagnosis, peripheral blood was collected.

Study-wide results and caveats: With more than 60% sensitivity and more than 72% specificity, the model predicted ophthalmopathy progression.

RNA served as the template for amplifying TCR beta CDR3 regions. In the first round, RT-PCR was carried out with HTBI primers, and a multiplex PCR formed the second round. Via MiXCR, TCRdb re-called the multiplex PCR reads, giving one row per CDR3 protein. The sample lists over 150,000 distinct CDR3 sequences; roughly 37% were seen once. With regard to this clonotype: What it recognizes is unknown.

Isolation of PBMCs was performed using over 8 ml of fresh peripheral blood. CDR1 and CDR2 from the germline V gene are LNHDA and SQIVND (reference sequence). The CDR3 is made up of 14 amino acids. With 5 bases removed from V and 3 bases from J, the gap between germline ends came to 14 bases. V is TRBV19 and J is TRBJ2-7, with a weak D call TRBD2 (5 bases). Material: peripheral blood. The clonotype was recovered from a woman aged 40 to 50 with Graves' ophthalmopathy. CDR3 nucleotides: TGTGCCAGTAGTCCGAGACTAATGCGCTACGAGCAGTACTTC. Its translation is CASSPRLMRYEQYF. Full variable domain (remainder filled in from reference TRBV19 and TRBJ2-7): DGGITQSPKYLFRKEGQNVTLSCEQNLNHDAMYWYRQDPGQGLRLIYYSQIVNDFQKGDIAEGYSVSREKKESFPLTVTSAQKNPTAFYLCASSPRLMRYEQYFGPGTRLTVT.